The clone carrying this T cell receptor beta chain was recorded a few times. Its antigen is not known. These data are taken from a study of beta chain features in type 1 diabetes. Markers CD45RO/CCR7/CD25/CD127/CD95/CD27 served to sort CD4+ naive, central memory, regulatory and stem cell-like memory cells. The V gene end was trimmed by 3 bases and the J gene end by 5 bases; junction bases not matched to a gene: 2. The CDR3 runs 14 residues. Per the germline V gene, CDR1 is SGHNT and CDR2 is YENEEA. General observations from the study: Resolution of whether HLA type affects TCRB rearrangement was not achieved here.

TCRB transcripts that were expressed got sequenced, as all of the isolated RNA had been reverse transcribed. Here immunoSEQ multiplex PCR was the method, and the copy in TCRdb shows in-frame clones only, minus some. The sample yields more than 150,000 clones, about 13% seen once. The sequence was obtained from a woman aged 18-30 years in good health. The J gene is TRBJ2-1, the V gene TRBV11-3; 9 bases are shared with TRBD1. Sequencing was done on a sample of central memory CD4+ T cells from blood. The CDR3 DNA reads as TGTGCCAGCAGCTTCCGGGACAGGGACAATGAGCAGTTCTTC. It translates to CASSFRDRDNEQFF.